The 28 T cell receptor beta chains below all came from one sample that was sequenced in a study of T cells after yellow fever vaccination (dated by TCRdb to the late 2010s). In the paper's terms, the treatment or condition label means: live attenuated yellow fever vaccine strain. The library came from 5' RACE. The sample was run on an Illumina HiSeq 2500. TCRdb reran the public reads through fastp at Q25 and MiXCR, keeping productive beta chains. All rows with the same CDR3 protein become a single entry with the most common DNA and genes. Within this sample are 300,000 to 450,000 distinct CDR3 sequences, with approximately 8% of them counted one time only. The ten most abundant clones make up 17% of the sample. The sequences come from PBMCs, collected approximately 47 days after the first yellow fever vaccination. These receptors were collected from a man in his late teens or twenties who received the YFV17D yellow fever vaccine.

The chain is built from TRBV20-1 and TRBJ1-2, with 8 nucleotides matching TRBD1. Unmatched junction bases numbered 10, after V lost 2 bases and J lost 8 bases. The germline CDR1 and CDR2 sequences are DFQATT and SNEGSKA (reference sequence). This CDR3 is 14 amino acids long. This CDR3 reads CSARHPGQGHGYTF. The CDR3 DNA reads as TGCAGTGCTAGACATCCTGGACAGGGCCACGGCTACACCTTC.

In this sample, this clonotype turned up many times. The rearrangement joins TRBV5-1 to TRBJ2-1, with D possibly being TRBD1 or TRBD2 (5 bases each). Trimming pared 0 bases from V and 6 bases from J, leaving 10 bases between. This CDR3 spans 14 amino acids. Germline lookup yields CDR1 SGHRS and CDR2 YFSETQ. The CDR3 sequence is CASSLERGGNEQFF. In nucleotides, the CDR3 is TGCGCCAGCAGCTTGGAACGTGGGGGCAATGAGCAGTTCTTC.

This clonotype showed up just a few times. The chain recombines TRBV12-3 or TRBV12-4 with TRBJ1-1, with TRBD1 matching over 8 bases. V trimming: 4 bases; J trimming: 0 bases; junction bases outside the gene matches: 1. The CDR3 spans 14 residues. CDR3 sequence reads: CASSYRGVNTEAFF. The CDR3 nucleotides read TGTGCCAGCAGTTACAGGGGGGTGAACACTGAAGCTTTCTTT.

This clonotype was counted a few times. This chain joins TRBV29-1 and TRBJ2-3, with D tentatively TRBD2 (5 bases). The CDR3 extends over 14 amino acids. The germline V gene encodes CDR1 SQVTM and CDR2 ANQGSEA. V lost 5 bases to trimming and J lost 2 bases, with 14 bases between them. The CDR3 nucleotides are TGCAGCGTTCGCCGGGCGGGTATCACAGATACGCAGTATTTT. Encoded protein: CSVRRAGITDTQYF.

The chain couples TRBV18 to TRBJ1-1; tentative D call: TRBD1 (5 bases). CDR3 size: 15 residues. V was pared by 1 base and J by 2 bases, with 11 bases between. The V gene's germline CDR1 is KGHSH and CDR2 LQKENI. CDR3 in amino acids: CASSPLGALNTEAFF. The CDR3 DNA is TGTGCCAGCTCACCACTCGGGGCCCTAAACACTGAAGCTTTCTTT. The entire variable domain, with the rest obtained from reference TRBV18 and TRBJ1-1, is as follows: NAGVMQNPRHLVRRRGQEARLRCSPMKGHSHVYWYRQLPEEGLKFMVYLQKENIIDESGMPKERFSAEFPKEGPSILRIQQVVRGDSAAYFCASSPLGALNTEAFFGQGTRLTVV.

This clonotype was recorded a few times. V gene TRBV6-5 combines with J gene TRBJ1-2, with D uncertain. The V end was cut by 0 bases, the J end by 4 bases, with 9 bases between. The CDR3 consists of 14 residues. Looked up from germline, CDR1 is MNHEY and CDR2 is SVGAGI. CDR3 sequence: CASSYSQEPYGYTF. The CDR3, as DNA: TGTGCCAGCAGTTACTCGCAGGAACCCTATGGCTACACCTTC.

The J gene is TRBJ1-6, the V gene TRBV20-1, with 9 bases lining up with TRBD1. The V segment lost 6 bases and the J segment 9 bases; nucleotides outside the gene matches: 6. Germline V gene data show CDR1 as DFQATT and CDR2 as SNEGSKA (reference sequence). The CDR3 loop spans 13 amino acids. Written as DNA, the CDR3 is TGCAGTGCCCTGGACAGGGGCGGTTCACCCCTCCACTTT. Its protein product is CSALDRGGSPLHF.

This rearrangement joins TRBV23-1 to TRBJ2-4; no definite D call. TRBV23-1 is labeled an ORF, and its function is uncertain. CDR3 length: 18 residues. V lost 0 bases and J 0 bases, leaving 15 bases between the germline ends. CDR3 protein: CASSQSRTKREAKNIQYF. CDR3 coding DNA: TGCGCCAGCAGTCAATCTCGGACCAAACGAGAAGCCAAAAACATTCAGTACTTC.

V usage is TRBV11-2 and J usage is TRBJ2-2; 7 nucleotides agree with TRBD1. Germline V gene lookup returns CDR1 SGHAT and CDR2 FQNNGV. The V gene end was trimmed by 1 base and the J gene end by 9 bases; junction bases not matched to a gene: 5. The CDR3 is 14 amino acids. CDR3 sequence: CASSLATGVWELFF. The CDR3 region has the DNA TGTGCCAGCAGCTTAGCTACAGGGGTCTGGGAGCTGTTTTTT.

This clonotype was detected a few times. The chain has TRBV14 and TRBJ2-7; tentative D call: TRBD2 (6 bases). The CDR3 totals 15 residues. With 3 bases removed from V and 4 bases from J, the gap between germline ends came to 16 bases. Germline-derived CDR1 and CDR2 are SGHDN and FVKESK. The CDR3 spells CASSHRREDQYEQYF. Written as DNA, the CDR3 is TGTGCCAGCAGCCACAGGAGGGAAGATCAGTACGAGCAGTACTTC.

The sample holds many counts of this clonotype. This chain joins TRBV13 and TRBJ2-1, with D maybe TRBD2 (5 bases). The germline CDR1 and CDR2 sequences are PRHDT and FYEKMQ (reference sequence). This CDR3 comprises 15 residues. V was clipped by 2 bases and J by 2 bases, with 10 bases between them. CDR3 residues: CASSLSGKPYNEQFF. The CDR3 nucleotides read TGTGCCAGCAGCTTAAGCGGTAAACCCTACAATGAGCAGTTCTTC.

DNA for the CDR3: TGTGCCAGCAGCTTGGACAGGGCGGCAAAGACCCAGTACTTC. Its protein product is CASSLDRAAKTQYF. The chain carries TRBV7-2 and TRBJ2-5, with 8 nucleotides matching TRBD1. Germline CDR1 reads SGHTA; CDR2 reads FQGNSA. The CDR3 contains 14 residues. V trimming: 3 bases; J trimming: 6 bases; junction bases outside the gene matches: 6.

This clonotype was observed a few times. The chain uses TRBV24-1 and TRBJ2-3; D is perhaps TRBD1 or TRBD2 (5 bases each). The ends were cut back, 4 bases at V and 0 bases at J, with 13 bases in the middle. Looked up from germline, CDR1 is KGHDR and CDR2 is SFDVKD. This CDR3 region has 16 residues. CDR3 amino acids: CATSEWDGASTDTQYF. The CDR3 DNA reads as TGTGCCACCAGTGAATGGGACGGGGCTAGCACAGATACGCAGTATTTT.

A few counts support this clonotype. The V gene is TRBV6-2 or TRBV6-3, the J gene TRBJ2-7; weak D call: TRBD2 (5 bases). V was shortened by 2 bases and J by 3 bases, with 8 bases between the two germline ends. Germline V gene data show CDR1 as MNHEY and CDR2 as SVGEGT. The CDR3 runs 13 residues. DNA for the CDR3: TGTGCCAGCAGTTACCGGGGATTCTACGAGCAGTACGTC. This sequence encodes CASSYRGFYEQYV.

CDR3: CASETGGGRETQYF. As DNA, the CDR3 is TGTGCCAGCGAGACAGGGGGAGGAAGGGAGACCCAGTACTTC. The chain employs TRBV6-1 and TRBJ2-5; 9 bases fit TRBD1. The ends lost 8 bases at V and 5 bases at J; junction bases unmatched: 9. Germline CDR1 and CDR2: MNHNS and SASEGT. The CDR3 has 14 amino acids.

This clonotype was seen a few times. The chain has TRBV7-8 and TRBJ2-1; TRBD2 agrees at 11 bases. The germline gives CDR1 SGHVS, CDR2 FQNEAQ. The CDR3 consists of 17 residues. Trimming took 3 bases from V and 2 from J; bases not matched to a gene: 6. The CDR3 DNA follows: TGTGCCAGCAGCTTGCTAGCGGGGGGCTCTGCCTACAATGAGCAGTTCTTC. Translated: CASSLLAGGSAYNEQFF.

This clonotype was counted once. At one end, the junction sequence differs from germline, possibly due to a read error. The chain carries TRBV7-2 and TRBJ1-2; D is uncertain. From germline, CDR1 is SGHTA and CDR2 FQGNSA. This CDR3 comprises 13 residues. The CDR3 loop is CASSLGLADGHTF. DNA of the CDR3: TGTGCCAGCAGCTTAGGACTAGCGGATGGCCACACCTTC.

As to this clonotype: A much more abundant neighbour one base away suggests this may be a read error. The chain carries TRBV20-1 and TRBJ2-1; TRBD1 matches at 7 bases. Germline lookup yields CDR1 DFQATT and CDR2 SNEGSKA (reference sequence). The junction had 13 bases not matched to a gene; V was cut back by 6 bases and J by 5 bases. The length of the CDR3 is 15 residues. The CDR3, as DNA: TGCAGTGCGCTACAACAGGGGACAGTCCACAATGAGCAGTTCTTC. Amino acids: CSALQQGTVHNEQFF.

This clonotype showed up just a few times. CDR3 DNA: TGTGCCTGGAGGGGCTCTGGGGCCAACGTCCTGACTTTC. This codes for CAWRGSGANVLTF. This rearrangement joins TRBV30 to TRBJ2-6; the D is unclear. Germline CDR1 is GTSNPN and CDR2 is SVGIG (reference sequence). V was shortened by 3 bases and J by 0 bases, with 3 bases between the two germline ends. This CDR3 is built from 13 residues.

This clonotype has a handful of counts. J is TRBJ2-1 and V is TRBV7-2; D unresolved. The CDR3 is 15 amino acids. Germline CDR1 reads SGHTA; CDR2 reads FQGNSA. Trimming cost V 1 base and J 3 bases, with 10 bases left between them. The DNA for the CDR3 is TGTGCCAGCAGCTTAGTTCAGGAGAGCTACAATGAGCAGTTCTTC. Residues: CASSLVQESYNEQFF. Drawing the rest from reference TRBV7-2 and TRBJ2-1, the complete variable domain is GAGVSQSPSNKVTEKGKDVELRCDPISGHTALYWYRQSLGQGLEFLIYFQGNSAPDKSGLPSDRFSAERTGGSVSTLTIQRTQQEDSAVYLCASSLVQESYNEQFFGPGTRLTVL.

The chain carries TRBV20-1 and TRBJ1-5; D remains unclear. Germline V lookup: CDR1 DFQATT, CDR2 SNEGSKA (reference sequence). Trimming removed 3 bases at V and 6 bases at J, with 21 bases between. This CDR3 comprises 16 residues. The CDR3 bases are TGCAGTGCTAGGAAACCGGGAGCCGAAAGAGCTCAGCCCCAGCATTTT. This translates into CSARKPGAERAQPQHF.

This clonotype was recorded a few times. The chain carries TRBV6-2 or TRBV6-3 and TRBJ2-3, with unresolved D. Trimming took off 8 bases at V and 2 bases at J, with 11 bases between the two ends. The germline V gene encodes CDR1 MNHEY and CDR2 SVGEGT. This CDR3 contains 13 residues. The chain's CDR3 is CASSQRFTDTQYF. As DNA, the CDR3 is TGTGCCAGCTCCCAACGATTCACAGATACGCAGTATTTT.

This clonotype was seen a handful of times. The J gene is TRBJ2-7, the V gene TRBV20-1; D not certain. The V and J ends lost 5 bases and 5 bases respectively, with 7 bases between them. The CDR3 consists of 10 residues. The V gene's germline CDR1 is DFQATT and CDR2 SNEGSKA (reference sequence). CDR3 region: CSAFRNEQYF. In nucleotides, the CDR3 is TGCAGTGCTTTCAGGAACGAGCAGTACTTC.

This clonotype was counted between two and nine times. This chain links TRBV20-1 with TRBJ2-3; D is undetermined. The CDR3 is 12 amino acids. V was trimmed by 1 base and J by 2 bases, leaving 4 bases between them. The germline V gene has CDR1 DFQATT and CDR2 SNEGSKA (reference sequence). CDR3 coding DNA: TGCAGTGCTAGAGCTTTCACAGATACGCAGTATTTT. It specifies CSARAFTDTQYF.

This clonotype was seen more than once but under ten times. The chain links TRBV6-1 to TRBJ2-6; possibly TRBD2 for D (6 bases). CDR1 is MNHNS, CDR2 SASEGT, per germline. The CDR3 loop spans 15 amino acids. The V gene lost 6 bases and the J gene lost 3 bases, with 12 bases spanning the gap. CDR3 in DNA: TGTGCCAGCAGCCCACCGGAGGGTGGGGCCAACGTCCTGACTTTC. Translated, it gives CASSPPEGGANVLTF.

This clonotype showed up many times. The rearrangement joins TRBV6-5 to TRBJ2-3, with 9 nucleotides matching TRBD1. Germline loops: CDR1 MNHEY, CDR2 SVGAGI. The CDR3 extends over 14 amino acids. Germline trimming cut 5 bases from V and 6 bases from J; bases unmatched to any gene: 6. DNA of the CDR3: TGTGCCAGCAGTCGCACAGGGGGCGTCGATACGCAGTATTTT. It translates to CASSRTGGVDTQYF.

V and J are TRBV4-3 and TRBJ2-3; a weak D match, TRBD2 (5 bases). The germline V and J ends were trimmed by 0 bases and 4 bases, with 8 bases remaining between them. Germline loops: CDR1 LGHNA, CDR2 YSLEER. CDR3 length equals 14 residues. The CDR3 is CASSQDEGADTQYF. CDR3 DNA: TGCGCCAGCAGCCAAGATGAGGGTGCAGATACGCAGTATTTT.

This clonotype was detected only a few times. The chain has TRBV7-9 and TRBJ2-7, with 8 bases identical to TRBD1. V was pared by 5 bases and J by 4 bases, with 13 bases of the junction left unmatched. The CDR3 totals 16 residues. The germline V gene has CDR1 SEHNR and CDR2 FQNEAQ (reference sequence). The CDR3 loop reads CASSEKGTGPRYEQYF. The DNA of the CDR3 is TGTGCCAGCAGCGAGAAGGGGACAGGCCCTAGATACGAGCAGTACTTC.